This T cell receptor beta chain was recorded in a study of cytomegalovirus exposure and HLA in healthy donors. Germline V gives CDR1 SGDLS, CDR2 YYNGEE. The CDR3 sequence is 10 residues long. J was trimmed by 15 bases and V by 3 bases; bases with no gene match: 2. For this clone: The antigen is undetermined.

In the PCR, 60 Vbeta and 13 Jbeta primers were used. Assay: immunoSEQ multiplex PCR; the TCRdb copy retains only in-frame clones and omits some. The data contain 120,000 to 150,000 clones, less than 90% of them singletons. Whole-study findings and limits: Researchers reported in a later analysis that common viral pathogens appeared linked to several top clusters. Most TCR sequences were seen very rarely across donors, but some public TCRs occurred in many. Prediction of most subjects' HLA-A and HLA-B alleles by TCR beta sequences was reportedly accurate.

This rearrangement joins TRBV9 to TRBJ2-1, with 8 bases aligning to TRBD2. The clonotype comes from a boy younger than 10 in good health and CMV-seronegative. Sequencing was performed on PBMCs. Here the CDR3 reads CASSGTSLFF. The DNA of the CDR3 is TGTGCCAGCAGCGGGACTAGCTTGTTCTTC.